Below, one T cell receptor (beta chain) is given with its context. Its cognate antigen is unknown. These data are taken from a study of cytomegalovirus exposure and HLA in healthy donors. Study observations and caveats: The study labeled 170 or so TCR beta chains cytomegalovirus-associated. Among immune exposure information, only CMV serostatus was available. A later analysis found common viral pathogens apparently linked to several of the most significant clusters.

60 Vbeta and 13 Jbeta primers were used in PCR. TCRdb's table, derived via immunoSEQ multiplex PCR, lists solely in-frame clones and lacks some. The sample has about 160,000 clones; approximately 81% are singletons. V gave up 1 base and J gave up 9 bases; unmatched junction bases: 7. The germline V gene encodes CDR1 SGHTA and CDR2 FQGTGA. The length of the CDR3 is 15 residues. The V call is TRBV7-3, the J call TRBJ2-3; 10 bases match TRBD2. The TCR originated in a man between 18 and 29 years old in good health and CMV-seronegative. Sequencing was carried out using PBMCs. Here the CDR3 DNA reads TGTGCCAGCAGCTTAAGGGGGGTAGCGGGAGGAACGCAGTATTTT. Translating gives CASSLRGVAGGTQYF.